The rows below give T cell receptor beta chains drawn from one sample of a study of blood T cell repertoires in COVID-19. Clones were sequenced by immunoSEQ multiplex PCR, and TCRdb holds only the in-frame ones, with some missing. The sample lists approximately 88,000 clones; 80% were seen once. The specimen was peripheral blood. These receptor sequences come from a woman of 80 years or more with acute or convalescent COVID-19. The CDR3 runs from the conserved cysteine through the conserved F or W. The D gene is left open where the match is weak. The size of a clone is reported for some rows only, either as once, few or many, or as a class for expanded clones.

v_gene,d_gene,abundance,j_gene,len,CDR3nt,CDR3aa
TRBV6-6,TRBD1,.,TRBJ1-1,15,TGTGCCAGCAGTTATTCAGGGGGCGCGAACACTGAAGCTTTCTTT,CASSYSGGANTEAFF
TRBV12-3/TRBV12-4,.,.,TRBJ2-1,12,TGTGCCAGCAGCTTTACTAGGAATGAGCAGTTCTTC,CASSFTRNEQFF
TRBV6-5,TRBD2,.,TRBJ2-1,15,TGTGCCAGCAGTTACGTACTAGCGGGAGGAACTGAGCAGTTCTTC,CASSYVLAGGTEQFF
TRBV2,TRBD1,.,TRBJ1-4,13,TGTGCCAGCAGACGGACAGGGCCTGAAAAACTGTTTTTT,CASRRTGPEKLFF
TRBV3-1/TRBV3-2,TRBD1,few,TRBJ2-7,16,TGTGCCAGCAGCAGATCCGGGACAGGGAAATCCTACGAGCAGTACTTC,CASSRSGTGKSYEQYF
TRBV7-9,.,.,TRBJ2-7,13,TGTGCCAGCAGCTTAGCTTTTAGATTCGAGCAGTACTTC,CASSLAFRFEQYF
TRBV6-5,.,.,TRBJ1-2,12,TGTGCCAGCAGCCCCTTGGGGGCACGCTACACCTTC,CASSPLGARYTF
TRBV15,TRBD2,.,TRBJ2-5,17,TGTGCCACCAGCAGGGGGACTAGCTCGCAGTACCAAGAGACCCAGTACTTC,CATSRGTSSQYQETQYF
TRBV2,.,.,TRBJ2-5,11,TGTGCCAGCAGGACTATCGCGACCCAGTACTTC,CASRTIATQYF
TRBV11-2,.,.,TRBJ1-3,16,TGTGCCAGCAGCTTAGATCGAGTAGGGGCTGGAAACACCATATATTTT,CASSLDRVGAGNTIYF
TRBV27,TRBD1,once,TRBJ1-3,15,TGTGCCAGCAGCCGACAGGGGGCTTCGCCGTACACCATATATTTT,CASSRQGASPYTIYF
TRBV9,TRBD1,.,TRBJ2-5,15,TGTGCCAGCAGCGTAAGGACAGGGCAGTCGGAGACCCAGTACTTC,CASSVRTGQSETQYF
TRBV19,TRBD2,.,TRBJ2-1,17,TGTGCCAGTAGCCCCCCCAAATCCAGCGGGGCCTACAATGAGCAGTTCTTC,CASSPPKSSGAYNEQFF
TRBV5-1,TRBD2,.,TRBJ2-5,15,TGCGCCAGCAGCTATGCAGGGGCGGGGGGGGAGACCCAGTACTTC,CASSYAGAGGETQYF
TRBV14,TRBD1,.,TRBJ2-7,16,TGTGCCAGCAGCCGGGACAGGACCAACAGGGGTTACGAGCAGTACTTC,CASSRDRTNRGYEQYF
TRBV20-1,.,.,TRBJ1-5,13,TGCAGTGCTAGTTGGACAGATAACCAGCCCCAGCATTTT,CSASWTDNQPQHF
TRBV7-8,.,.,TRBJ1-1,16,TGTGCCAGCAGCCCAAGTCGGGGGGTCCGGAACACTGAAGCTTTCTTT,CASSPSRGVRNTEAFF
TRBV30,.,.,TRBJ2-2,15,TGTGCCTGGAGTGTCCCAGACACGAACACCGGGGAGCTGTTTTTT,CAWSVPDTNTGELFF
TRBV6-5,.,few,TRBJ1-4,13,TGTGCCAGTAGCCTATACGCTGGGGAAAAACTGTTTTTT,CASSLYAGEKLFF
TRBV3-1/TRBV3-2,TRBD2,.,TRBJ2-2,17,TGTGCCAGCAGCCAAGGTCCTAGCGGGAGATTCACCGGGGAGCTGTTTTTT,CASSQGPSGRFTGELFF
TRBV15,TRBD1,.,TRBJ2-7,13,TGTGCCACCAGCGCGGGACAGGCCTACGAGCAGTACTTC,CATSAGQAYEQYF
TRBV6-1,.,.,TRBJ1-6,14,TGTGCCAGCAGTGAACAGGGTTATAATTCACCCCTCCACTTT,CASSEQGYNSPLHF
TRBV3-1/TRBV3-2,.,once,TRBJ1-2,14,TGTGCCAGCAGCCAAGATCCTCAGGGTGGAGGCTACACCTTC,CASSQDPQGGGYTF
TRBV5-4,.,once,TRBJ2-7,12,TGTGCCAGCAGTCTGAGGCCCTACGAGCAGTACTTC,CASSLRPYEQYF
TRBV6-5,TRBD1,.,TRBJ1-1,15,TGTGCCAGCATCCCGGGACAGGGGGCGGGAACTGAAGCTTTCTTT,CASIPGQGAGTEAFF
TRBV7-9,.,many,TRBJ2-3,13,TGTGCCAGCAGCTTTTCGAGAGAAGATACGCAGTATTTT,CASSFSREDTQYF
TRBV15,TRBD2,.,TRBJ2-1,16,TGTGCCACCAGCAGAGGGGCTAGCGGGAGGGGCGGGGAGCAGTTCTTC,CATSRGASGRGGEQFF
TRBV30,TRBD1,.,TRBJ2-5,11,TGTGCCTGGCGGACAGGGGGGGCCCAGTACTTC,CAWRTGGAQYF
TRBV6-5,TRBD2,.,TRBJ2-1,14,TGTGCCGGGGAAGCTAGCGGGAGGTGGGATGAGCAGTTCTTC,CAGEASGRWDEQFF
TRBV18,.,few,TRBJ2-7,14,TGTGCCAGCTCACCTCCTAGACCACCCTACGAGCAGTACTTC,CASSPPRPPYEQYF
TRBV7-6,.,.,TRBJ1-2,13,TGTGCCAGCAGCTTAGCCCTTAACTATGGCTACACCTTC,CASSLALNYGYTF
TRBV5-1,.,.,TRBJ2-7,14,TGCGCCAGCAGCACGGGACTGAGCTCCTACGAGCAGTACTTC,CASSTGLSSYEQYF
TRBV2,.,.,TRBJ1-5,13,TGTGCCAGCAGTGAAGAGATCCGGAGGCCCCAGCATTTT,CASSEEIRRPQHF
TRBV5-6,TRBD2,.,TRBJ2-7,12,TGTGCCAGCAGCCTACTAGCGCTCGAGCAGTACTTC,CASSLLALEQYF
TRBV3-1/TRBV3-2,TRBD2,.,TRBJ2-3,15,TGTGCCAGCAGCCGCATGGCGGGAGATGTTAATACGCAGTATTTT,CASSRMAGDVNTQYF
TRBV4-1,.,once,TRBJ1-2,17,TGCGCCAGCAGCCAAAACCTTGTCGACAGCGAGTTCTATGGCTACACCTTC,CASSQNLVDSEFYGYTF
TRBV5-8,TRBD2,.,TRBJ2-1,16,TGTGCCAGCAGCGACACTAGTTGGGGTGGGAGGGATGAGCAGTTCTTC,CASSDTSWGGRDEQFF
TRBV6-4,.,.,TRBJ1-1,11,TGTGCCAGCAGTGACTTCAGGGAAGCTTTCTTT,CASSDFREAFF
TRBV19,.,few,TRBJ1-3,15,TGTGCCAGTAATTCCGGGTCCTTCTCTGGAAACACCATATATTTT,CASNSGSFSGNTIYF
TRBV14,TRBD1,.,TRBJ2-7,16,TGTGCCAGCAGCGGGACAGGGGGACTCATAACCTACGAGCAGTACTTC,CASSGTGGLITYEQYF
TRBV15,TRBD2,.,TRBJ2-1,16,TGTGCCACCAGCAGAGATAGACTAGCGGGAGACAATGAGCAGTTCTTC,CATSRDRLAGDNEQFF
TRBV2,.,few,TRBJ2-4,14,TGTGCCAGCAGTGACGGTAGAGCCAAAAACATTCAGTACTTC,CASSDGRAKNIQYF